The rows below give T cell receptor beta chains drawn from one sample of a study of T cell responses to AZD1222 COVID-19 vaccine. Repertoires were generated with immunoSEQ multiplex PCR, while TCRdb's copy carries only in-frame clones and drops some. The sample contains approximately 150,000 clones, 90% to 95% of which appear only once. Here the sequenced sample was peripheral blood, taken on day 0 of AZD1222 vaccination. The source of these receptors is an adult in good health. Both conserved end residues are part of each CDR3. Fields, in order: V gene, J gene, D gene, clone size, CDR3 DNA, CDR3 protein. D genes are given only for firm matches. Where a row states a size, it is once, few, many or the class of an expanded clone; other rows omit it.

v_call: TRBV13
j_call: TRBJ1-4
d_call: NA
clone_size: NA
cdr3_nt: TGTGCCAGCAGTCGGGGACAACTACCCAGAGAAAAACTGTTTTTT
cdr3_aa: CASSRGQLPREKLFF

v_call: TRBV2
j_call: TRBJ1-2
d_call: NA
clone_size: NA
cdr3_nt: TGTGCCAGCAGTACGTACGATGGCTACACCTTC
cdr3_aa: CASSTYDGYTF

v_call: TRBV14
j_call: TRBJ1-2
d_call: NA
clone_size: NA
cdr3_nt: TGTGCCAGCAGCCCTGTCGGGGGCTATGGCTACACCTTC
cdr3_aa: CASSPVGGYGYTF

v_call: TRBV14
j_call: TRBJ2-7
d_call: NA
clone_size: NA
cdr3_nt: TGTGCCAGCAGCCGTTGGGGGGGGGACAGCGGGCTCTCCTACGAGCAGTACTTC
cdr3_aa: CASSRWGGDSGLSYEQYF

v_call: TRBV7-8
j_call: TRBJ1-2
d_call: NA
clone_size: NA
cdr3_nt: TGTGCCAGCTCCCTAGGCCTAGTAACTCGTTGGGGCTACACCTTC
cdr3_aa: CASSLGLVTRWGYTF

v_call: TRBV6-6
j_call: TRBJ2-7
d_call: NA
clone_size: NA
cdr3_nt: TGTGCCACCCGGAGGTCCTACGAGCAGTACTTC
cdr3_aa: CATRRSYEQYF

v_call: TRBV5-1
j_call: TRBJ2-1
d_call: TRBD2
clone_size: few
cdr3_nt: TGCGCCAGCAGCTTGATGTGGGGAGGGGCTAGGGGCTCCTACAATGAGCAGTTCTTC
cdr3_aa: CASSLMWGGARGSYNEQFF

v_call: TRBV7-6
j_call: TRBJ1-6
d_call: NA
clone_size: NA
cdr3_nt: TGTGCCAGCAGCCTCCTCATGGGGGCCCTTAATTCACCCCTCCACTTT
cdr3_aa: CASSLLMGALNSPLHF

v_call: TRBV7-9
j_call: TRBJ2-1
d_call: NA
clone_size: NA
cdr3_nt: TGTGCCAGCAGCGCCCGGCAGCCGGTCTACAATGAGCAGTTCTTC
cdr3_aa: CASSARQPVYNEQFF

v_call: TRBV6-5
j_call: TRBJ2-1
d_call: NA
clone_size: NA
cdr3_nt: TGTGCCAGCGCCGTTTGGGGGAATGAGCAGTTCTTC
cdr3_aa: CASAVWGNEQFF

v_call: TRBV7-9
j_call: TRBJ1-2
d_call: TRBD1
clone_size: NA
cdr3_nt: TGTGCCAGCAGCTTAGGAGTTTGGAAAGGGACAGCAAACTATGGCTACACCTTC
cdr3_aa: CASSLGVWKGTANYGYTF

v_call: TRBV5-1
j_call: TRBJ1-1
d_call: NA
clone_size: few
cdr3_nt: TGCGCCAGCAGCTTCCAGGGAGAGAACACTGAAGCTTTCTTT
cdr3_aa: CASSFQGENTEAFF

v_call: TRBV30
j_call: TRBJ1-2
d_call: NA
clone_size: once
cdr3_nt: TGTGCCTGGAGACTACGGGAGGGCTACACCTTC
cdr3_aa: CAWRLREGYTF

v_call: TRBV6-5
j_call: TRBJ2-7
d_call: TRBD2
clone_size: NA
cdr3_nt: TGTGCCAGCATTGGGACTAGCGGGAGACGTGAGCAGTACTTC
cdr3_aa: CASIGTSGRREQYF

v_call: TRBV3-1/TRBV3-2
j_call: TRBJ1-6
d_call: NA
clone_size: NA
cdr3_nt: TGTGCCAGCAGCCAAGATCGACGCTCACCCCTCCACTTT
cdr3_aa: CASSQDRRSPLHF